What follows describes a single TCR beta chain. Its antigen is not known. The sample carries other DNA sequences with the same CDR3. PCR primers comprised 60 Vbeta and 13 Jbeta primers. Generated by immunoSEQ multiplex PCR, the TCRdb table keeps only in-frame clones and is missing some. The sample has some 190,000 clones; about four fifths are singletons. The sample comes from a study of cytomegalovirus exposure and HLA in healthy donors. Overall study context: HLA-typed donors were the source of 83 million or so unique TCRs held in an early data release.

V was clipped by 6 bases and J by 1 base, with 9 bases between them. Germline V lookup: CDR1 MNHEY, CDR2 SVGAGI. This CDR3 comprises 13 residues. Study-wide points: Later analysis placed DRB1 highest and HLA-C lowest in TCR association rates, which differed by HLA locus. Reportedly, TCR beta sequences accurately predicted HLA-A and HLA-B alleles in most subjects. Cytomegalovirus-associated status was assigned to 150 or so TCR beta chains.

This TCR came from a man younger than 40 in good health and CMV-seropositive. The specimen was PBMCs. The chain has TRBV6-5 and TRBJ1-2; maybe TRBD1 (5 bases). CDR3 amino acids: CASRQGFNYGYTF. CDR3 DNA: TGTGCCAGCAGGCAGGGATTTAACTATGGCTACACCTTC.